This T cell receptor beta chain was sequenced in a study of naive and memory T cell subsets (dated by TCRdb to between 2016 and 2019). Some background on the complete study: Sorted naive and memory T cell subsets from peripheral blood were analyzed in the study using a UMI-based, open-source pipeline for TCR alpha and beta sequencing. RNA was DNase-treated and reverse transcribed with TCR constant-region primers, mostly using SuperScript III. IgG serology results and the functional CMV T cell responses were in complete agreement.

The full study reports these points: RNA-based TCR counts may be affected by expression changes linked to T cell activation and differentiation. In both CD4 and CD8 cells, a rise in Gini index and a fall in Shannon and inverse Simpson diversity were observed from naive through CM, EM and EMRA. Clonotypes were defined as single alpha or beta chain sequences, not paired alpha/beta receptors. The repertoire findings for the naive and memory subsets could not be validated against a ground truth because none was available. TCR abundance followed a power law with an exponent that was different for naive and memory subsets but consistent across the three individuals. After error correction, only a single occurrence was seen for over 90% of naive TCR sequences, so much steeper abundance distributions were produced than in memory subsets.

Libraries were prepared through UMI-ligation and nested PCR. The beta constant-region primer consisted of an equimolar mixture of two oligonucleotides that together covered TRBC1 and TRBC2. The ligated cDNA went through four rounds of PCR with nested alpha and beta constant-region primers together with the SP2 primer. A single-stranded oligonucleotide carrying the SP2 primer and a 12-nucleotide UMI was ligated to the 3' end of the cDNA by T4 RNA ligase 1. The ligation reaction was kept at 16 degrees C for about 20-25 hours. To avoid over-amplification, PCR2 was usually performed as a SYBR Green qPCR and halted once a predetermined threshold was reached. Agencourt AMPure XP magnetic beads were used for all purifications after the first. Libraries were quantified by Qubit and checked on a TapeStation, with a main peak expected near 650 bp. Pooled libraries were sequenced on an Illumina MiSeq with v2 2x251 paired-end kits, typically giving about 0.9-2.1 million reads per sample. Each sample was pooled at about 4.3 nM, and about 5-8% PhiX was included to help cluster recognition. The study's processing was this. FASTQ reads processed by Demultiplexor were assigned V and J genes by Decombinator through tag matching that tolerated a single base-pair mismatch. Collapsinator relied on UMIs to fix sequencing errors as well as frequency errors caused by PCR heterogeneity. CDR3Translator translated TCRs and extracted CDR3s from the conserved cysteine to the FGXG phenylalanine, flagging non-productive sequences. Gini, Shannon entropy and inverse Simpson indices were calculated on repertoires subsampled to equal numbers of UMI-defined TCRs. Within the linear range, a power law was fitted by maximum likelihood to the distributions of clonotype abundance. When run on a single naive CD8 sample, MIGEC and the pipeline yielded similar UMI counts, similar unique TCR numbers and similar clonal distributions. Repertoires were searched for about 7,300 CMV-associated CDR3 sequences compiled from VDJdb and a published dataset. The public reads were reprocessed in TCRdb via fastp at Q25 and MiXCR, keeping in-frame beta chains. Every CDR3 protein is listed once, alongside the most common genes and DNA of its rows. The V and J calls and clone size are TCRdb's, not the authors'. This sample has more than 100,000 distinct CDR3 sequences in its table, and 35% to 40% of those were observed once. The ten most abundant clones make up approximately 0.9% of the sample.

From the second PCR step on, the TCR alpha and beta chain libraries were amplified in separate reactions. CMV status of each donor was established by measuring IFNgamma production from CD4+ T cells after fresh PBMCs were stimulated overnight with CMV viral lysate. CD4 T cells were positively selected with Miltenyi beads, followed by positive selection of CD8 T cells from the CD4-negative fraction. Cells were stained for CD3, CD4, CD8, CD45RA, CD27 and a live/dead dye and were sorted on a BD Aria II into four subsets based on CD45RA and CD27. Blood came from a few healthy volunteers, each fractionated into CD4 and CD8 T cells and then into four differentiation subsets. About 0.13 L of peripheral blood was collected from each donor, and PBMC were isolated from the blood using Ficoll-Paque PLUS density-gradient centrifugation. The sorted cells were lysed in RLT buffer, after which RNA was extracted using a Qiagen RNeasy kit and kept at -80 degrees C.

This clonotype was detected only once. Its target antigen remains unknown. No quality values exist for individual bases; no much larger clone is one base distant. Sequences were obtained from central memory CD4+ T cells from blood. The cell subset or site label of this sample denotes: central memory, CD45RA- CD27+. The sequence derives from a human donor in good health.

The nucleotide sequence reads TGTGCCAGCAGTGTGGACATCGGGGCCAATCAGCCCCAGCATTTT. Its product reads: CASSVDIGANQPQHF. The rearranged segments are TRBV6-1 and TRBJ1-5, with TRBD1 perhaps the D gene, on 5 matching bases. From the cysteine up to the phenylalanine, the CDR3 has a length of 15 residues. This entry keeps only the CDR3 DNA: 45 bases, framed from base 1. V sheds 4 bases and J sheds 3 bases, leaving 13 bases between their ends. Taken from the germline V gene, the CDR1 and CDR2 loops are MNHNS and SASEGT.